This TCR beta chain was obtained from a study of shared clonotypes between healthy human individuals. V lost 0 bases to trimming and J lost 7 bases, with 19 bases between them. The CDR3 runs to 16 residues. CDR1 is SGHRS, CDR2 YFSETQ, per germline. Adults of Caucasian background living in Nashville, Tennessee made up all donors. Repertoires were generated with immunoSEQ multiplex PCR, while TCRdb's copy carries only in-frame clones and drops some. This table has about 460,000 clones, roughly four fifths appearing once. The clonotype originates from a woman between 35 and 50 years old in good health. Some clones in this sample may be carry-over from other donors' samples. V usage is TRBV5-1 and J usage is TRBJ1-2, with D perhaps matching TRBD1 (6 bases). Sequencing used PBMCs. CDR3 sequence: CASSLGNYREVGGYTF. CDR3 coding DNA: TGCGCCAGCAGCTTGGGGAATTACAGGGAGGTTGGTGGCTACACCTTC.